The 5 T cell receptor beta chains below were found in one sample sequenced in a study of blood T cell repertoires in COVID-19. Using immunoSEQ multiplex PCR, the repertoire was profiled, and TCRdb retains in-frame clones only, with some absent. The sample holds 300,000 to 400,000 clones; around 87% are singletons and the top ten take 1%. Source material: peripheral blood. The receptors were sampled from a man aged 45-65 years with active or convalescent COVID-19.

The J gene is TRBJ2-1, the V gene TRBV7-2; D is undetermined. Germline V gene lookup returns CDR1 SGHTA and CDR2 FQGNSA. The CDR3 is 13 residues long. Trimming removed 1 base at V and 4 bases at J, with 5 bases between. CDR3 in amino acids: CASSLVVYNEQFF. The CDR3 DNA reads as TGTGCCAGCAGCTTAGTAGTGTACAATGAGCAGTTCTTC.

The CDR3 sequence: CASSILPTGGHAEAFF. DNA for the CDR3: TGTGCCAGTAGTATTTTACCGACAGGGGGCCACGCTGAAGCTTTCTTT. The V gene is TRBV19, the J gene TRBJ1-1, with 10 nucleotides matching TRBD1. Germline CDR1 and CDR2: LNHDA and SQIVND (reference sequence). The V segment lost 3 bases and the J segment 6 bases; nucleotides outside the gene matches: 10. The CDR3 has 16 residues.

V usage is TRBV3-1 (or the pseudogene TRBV3-2) and J usage is TRBJ1-1; 8 nucleotides align to TRBD1. Germline V gene sequence: CDR1 LGHDT, CDR2 YNNKEL (reference sequence). Trimming cost V 1 base and J 3 bases; bases outside gene matches: 4. CDR3 length: 15 residues. CDR3 protein: CASSQVVQGDTEAFF. CDR3 nucleotide sequence: TGTGCCAGCAGCCAAGTCGTACAGGGGGACACTGAAGCTTTCTTT.

The rearrangement joins TRBV5-1 to TRBJ2-3; no firm D call. V lost 0 bases to trimming and J lost 2 bases, with 10 bases between them. CDR1 and CDR2 (germline): SGHRS, YFSETQ. The CDR3 sequence is 15 residues long. CDR3 residues: CASSLGADSTDTQYF. The CDR3 DNA reads as TGCGCCAGCAGCTTGGGGGCAGATTCCACAGATACGCAGTATTTT.

The chain uses TRBV7-9 and TRBJ2-5; D is possibly TRBD2 (5 bases). CDR1 and CDR2 (germline): SEHNR, FQNEAQ (reference sequence). This CDR3 comprises 11 residues. Trimming left V 6 bases short and J 5 bases short, with 7 bases between. CDR3 loop: CASRTGETQYF. The CDR3 coding sequence is TGTGCCAGCAGGACGGGGGAGACCCAGTACTTC. Based on the CDR3 plus reference TRBV7-9 and TRBJ2-5, the full variable domain is DTGVSQNPRHKITKRGQNVTFRCDPISEHNRLYWYRQTLGQGPEFLTYFQNEAQLEKSRLLSDRFSAERPKGSFSTLEIQRTEQGDSAMYLCASRTGETQYFGPGTRLLVL.